These 26 T cell receptor beta chains originate from one sample sequenced in a study of high-grade serous ovarian cancer treatment subgroups. Method: immunoSEQ multiplex PCR; TCRdb's copy keeps in-frame clones and lacks some. The sample holds some 40,000 clones, roughly three quarters seen once. Tumor samples were obtained before definitive surgery or chemotherapy. The sequenced sample consisted of tumor tissue. These receptors were taken from a human donor with high-grade serous ovarian cancer.

The V gene is TRBV6-5, the J gene TRBJ1-1, with D perhaps TRBD1 (5 bases). This CDR3 has 12 residues. Trimming removed 6 bases from V and 6 bases from J, with 11 bases in between. Germline CDR1 and CDR2: MNHEY and SVGAGI. CDR3 nucleotides: TGTGCCAGCAGCCACGGGGGGGCTGAAGCTTTCTTT. As protein: CASSHGGAEAFF.

The chain uses TRBV19 and TRBJ2-7; TRBD2 might be the D (5 bases). CDR3 length equals 15 residues. V was trimmed by 3 bases and J by 0 bases, leaving 12 bases between them. Germline CDR1 reads LNHDA; CDR2 reads SQIVND (reference sequence). The CDR3 here is CASSITAAASYEQYF. The CDR3 nucleotides are TGTGCCAGTAGTATCACAGCGGCTGCCTCCTACGAGCAGTACTTC.

This chain links TRBV20-1 with TRBJ2-1, with no clear D. Trimming shortened V by 4 bases and J by 3 bases, and 4 bases separated the two germline ends. This CDR3 comprises 11 residues. Per germline, CDR1 DFQATT and CDR2 SNEGSKA (reference sequence). CDR3: CSATGYNEQFF. CDR3 sequence (DNA): TGCAGTGCTACGGGCTACAATGAGCAGTTCTTC.

The J gene is TRBJ1-2, the V gene TRBV6-1, with D hard to call. The CDR3 is made up of 13 amino acids. Trimming removed 7 bases from V and 10 bases from J, with 19 bases in between. Germline CDR1 is MNHNS and CDR2 is SASEGT. CDR3 amino acids: CASIGGRTPDYTF. As DNA, the CDR3 is TGTGCCAGCATCGGAGGACGGACGCCGGACTACACCTTC.

The rearrangement joins TRBV5-1 to TRBJ2-1; TRBD2 matches 8 bases. Trimming took 3 bases from V and 5 from J; bases not matched to a gene: 10. The CDR3 is 16 amino acids. Germline CDR1 SGHRS, CDR2 YFSETQ. CDR3 coding DNA: TGCGCCAGCAGCTCGCGGGAGGCCCCTGGGAACAATGAGCAGTTCTTC. This sequence encodes CASSSREAPGNNEQFF.

The V gene is TRBV19, the J gene TRBJ2-3, with D uncertain. The germline gives CDR1 LNHDA, CDR2 SQIVND (reference sequence). V lost 7 bases and J 3 bases, leaving 11 bases between the germline ends. The CDR3 runs 13 residues. CDR3: CASIERRTDTQYF. CDR3 sequence (DNA): TGTGCCAGTATAGAAAGAAGAACAGATACGCAGTATTTT.

V and J are TRBV7-9 and TRBJ2-1, with a tentative D call TRBD1 (5 bases). V shed 1 base and J shed 0 bases, with 10 bases lying between them. Germline V gene lookup returns CDR1 SEHNR and CDR2 FQNEAQ (reference sequence). CDR3 length: 16 amino acids. The CDR3 DNA is TGTGCCAGCAGCTTAGAGGGGATCAGCTCCTACAATGAGCAGTTCTTC. This gives the protein CASSLEGISSYNEQFF.

The gene calls are TRBV4-3 and TRBJ2-3, with 12 bases aligning to TRBD1. The CDR3 totals 16 residues. CDR1 is LGHNA, CDR2 YSLEER, per germline. With V trimmed by 4 bases and J by 4 bases, 6 bases remained unmatched. CDR3 amino acids: CASSPRGQGASDTQYF. The CDR3 nucleotides read TGCGCCAGCAGCCCAAGGGGACAGGGGGCATCAGATACGCAGTATTTT.

The genes are TRBV7-2 and TRBJ1-5, with D maybe TRBD1 (5 bases). Germline V gene sequence: CDR1 SGHTA, CDR2 FQGNSA. The CDR3 consists of 13 residues. V was shortened by 1 base and J by 9 bases, with 10 bases between the two germline ends. Here the CDR3 DNA reads TGTGCCAGCAGCTTAGAGGGACTTCGGCCCCAGCATTTT. Translating it yields CASSLEGLRPQHF.

CDR3 DNA sequence: TGCGCCAGCAGCCCAACCCCTTCGACTAGCAGGGAGACCCAGTACTTC. The encoded protein is CASSPTPSTSRETQYF. The rearrangement joins TRBV4-1 to TRBJ2-5; 7 nucleotides agree with TRBD2. CDR1 is MGHRA and CDR2 is YSYEKL in the germline V gene. Trimming at V came to 4 bases and at J to 5 bases, leaving 13 bases not matched to a gene. The CDR3 is made up of 16 amino acids.

This CDR3 reads CASSLSSLSGANVLTF. The CDR3 bases are TGCGCCAGCAGCTTGTCCAGCCTCTCTGGGGCCAACGTCCTGACTTTC. The V call is TRBV5-1, the J call TRBJ2-6; the D is unclear. In germline, CDR1 is SGHRS, CDR2 YFSETQ. This CDR3 has 16 residues. V gave up 1 base and J gave up 0 bases, with 8 bases separating them. Full variable domain (remainder filled in from reference TRBV5-1 and TRBJ2-6): KAGVTQTPRYLIKTRGQQVTLSCSPISGHRSVSWYQQTPGQGLQFLFEYFSETQRNKGNFPGRFSGRQFSNSRSEMNVSTLELGDSALYLCASSLSSLSGANVLTFGAGSRLTVL.

This clone has only one observation. This sequence joins TRBV28 and TRBJ1-5; D not certain. Trimming removed 6 bases from V and 3 bases from J, with 12 bases in between. Germline values: CDR1 MDHEN, CDR2 SYDVKM. The CDR3 covers 14 residues. CDR3 in DNA: TGTGCCAGCAGCCCATCGGCTTACAATCAGCCCCAGCATTTT. This codes for CASSPSAYNQPQHF.

This clone was picked up one time. The V call is TRBV11-2, the J call TRBJ2-5; D possibly matches TRBD1 or TRBD2 (5 bases each). The germline V gene has CDR1 SGHAT and CDR2 FQNNGV. The CDR3 is 14 residues long. V lost 4 bases and J lost 7, with 16 bases in between. The CDR3 region is CASSSFRGPMTQYF. The CDR3 DNA follows: TGTGCCAGCAGCTCCTTTAGGGGACCCATGACCCAGTACTTC.

The chain is built from TRBV11-2 and TRBJ2-4; maybe TRBD1 (7 bases). The germline V and J ends were trimmed by 5 bases and 6 bases, with 14 bases remaining between them. CDR1 is SGHAT, CDR2 FQNNGV, per germline. The CDR3 has 14 amino acids. The CDR3 spells CASSQGQGGNIQYF. Here the CDR3 DNA reads TGTGCCAGCAGCCAGGGGCAGGGGGGAAACATTCAGTACTTC.

This chain uses TRBV7-2 with TRBJ2-7; D remains unclear. CDR1 and CDR2 from the germline V gene are SGHTA and FQGNSA. The CDR3 is 15 amino acids. V was trimmed by 1 base and J by 2 bases, leaving 12 bases between them. The CDR3 reads CASSLGAARTYEQYF. CDR3 in DNA: TGTGCCAGCAGCTTAGGGGCCGCGCGTACCTACGAGCAGTACTTC.

The chain couples TRBV6-5 to TRBJ1-2; D is uncertain. This CDR3 is built from 13 residues. The V end was cut by 4 bases, the J end by 3 bases, with 9 bases between. CDR1 is MNHEY and CDR2 is SVGAGI in the germline V gene. Written as DNA, the CDR3 is TGTGCCAGCAGTTCCGACGGCGACTATGGCTACACCTTC. It codes for CASSSDGDYGYTF.

The V call is TRBV19, the J call TRBJ2-5; 9 bases line up with TRBD2. CDR3 length: 15 residues. With 5 bases clipped from V and 1 base from J, the junction kept 5 bases outside the gene matches. In germline, CDR1 is LNHDA, CDR2 SQIVND (reference sequence). The CDR3 is CASSRASGIQETQYF. DNA for the CDR3: TGTGCCAGTAGTCGGGCTAGCGGGATCCAAGAGACCCAGTACTTC.

The chain combines TRBV27 with TRBJ2-3; TRBD1 or TRBD2 may be the D gene (5 bases each). This CDR3 is built from 13 residues. V lost 6 bases and J lost 3, with 10 bases in between. The germline CDR1 and CDR2 sequences are MNHEY and SMNVEV (reference sequence). In nucleotides, the CDR3 is TGTGCCAGCAGCCCCTGGGGGACAGATACGCAGTATTTT. Residues: CASSPWGTDTQYF.

This rearrangement joins TRBV9 to TRBJ2-2, with 13 bases identical to TRBD2. V shed 5 bases and J 6 bases; nucleotides not matched to a gene: 4. Germline V gene data show CDR1 as SGDLS and CDR2 as YYNGEE. The CDR3 covers 15 residues. CDR3 amino acids: CASRGLAGSSGELFF. The CDR3 DNA reads TGTGCCAGCAGGGGACTAGCGGGGTCCTCCGGGGAGCTGTTTTTT.

The CDR3, as DNA: TGTGCCAGCAGTTCCCCGGGACTTTCCTACGAGCAGTACTTC. It yields the protein CASSSPGLSYEQYF. V usage is TRBV28 and J usage is TRBJ2-7; D is perhaps TRBD2 (6 bases). The CDR3 is made up of 14 amino acids. V was shortened by 4 bases and J by 1 base, with 11 bases between the two germline ends. CDR1 is MDHEN, CDR2 SYDVKM, per germline.

The chain recombines TRBV28 with TRBJ1-5; 7 bases are shared with TRBD1. Germline lookup yields CDR1 MDHEN and CDR2 SYDVKM. The V and J ends lost 8 bases and 5 bases, in that order; junction bases with no gene match: 6. The CDR3 covers 13 residues. The CDR3 sequence: CASGSTGYQPQHF. In DNA form, the CDR3 reads TGTGCCAGCGGATCGACAGGGTATCAGCCCCAGCATTTT.

This chain uses TRBV7-9 with TRBJ1-1, with a tentative D call TRBD1 (5 bases). CDR1 is SEHNR, CDR2 FQNEAQ, per germline (reference sequence). Trimming shortened V by 2 bases and J by 3 bases, and 13 bases separated the two germline ends. The length of the CDR3 is 15 residues. This CDR3 is CASSLQGMGYTEAFF. For the CDR3, the DNA is TGTGCCAGCAGCTTACAGGGCATGGGGTACACTGAAGCTTTCTTT.

The chain links TRBV5-1 to TRBJ2-7; D is unclear. V was trimmed by 0 bases and J by 0 bases, leaving 10 bases between them. Germline CDR1 reads SGHRS; CDR2 reads YFSETQ. This CDR3 is 15 amino acids long. The CDR3 coding sequence is TGCGCCAGCAGCTTGGCCAGCGCGAGCTCCTACGAGCAGTACTTC. It encodes CASSLASASSYEQYF. Variable domain in full (rest from reference TRBV5-1 and TRBJ2-7): KAGVTQTPRYLIKTRGQQVTLSCSPISGHRSVSWYQQTPGQGLQFLFEYFSETQRNKGNFPGRFSGRQFSNSRSEMNVSTLELGDSALYLCASSLASASSYEQYFGPGTRLTVT.

The chain couples TRBV20-1 to TRBJ2-2; no firm D call. CDR1 and CDR2 (germline): DFQATT, SNEGSKA (reference sequence). Trimming cost V 6 bases and J 4 bases, with 6 bases left between them. The CDR3 consists of 11 residues. CDR3 in amino acids: CSAGSTGELFF. The CDR3 DNA reads TGCAGTGCCGGCTCCACCGGGGAGCTGTTTTTT.

This rearrangement joins TRBV29-1 to TRBJ2-7, with D perhaps assigned TRBD1 or TRBD2 (6 bases each). Germline CDR1 is SQVTM and CDR2 is ANQGSEA. V lost 2 bases and J lost 5, with 16 bases in between. The CDR3 is 14 amino acids. CDR3 residues: CSVERTGALDEQYF. The CDR3 region has the DNA TGCAGCGTTGAAAGGACGGGGGCCTTGGACGAGCAGTACTTC.

This clone was detected a few times. The chain has TRBV6-1 and TRBJ2-7; possibly TRBD2 for D (5 bases). From germline, CDR1 is MNHNS and CDR2 SASEGT. The CDR3 is 14 residues long. Trimming removed 2 bases at V and 3 bases at J, with 11 bases between. The CDR3 DNA is TGTGCCAGCAGTGAAAGGGAGCGGCTCTACGAGCAGTACTTC. As protein: CASSERERLYEQYF.